This passage covers 29 T cell receptor beta chains from one sample sequenced in a study of blood T cell repertoires in COVID-19. TCRdb's table, derived via immunoSEQ multiplex PCR, lists solely in-frame clones and lacks some. This table holds over 300,000 clones, roughly 90% found once. The sample was peripheral blood. The source is a man aged 40-49 years with acute or convalescent COVID-19.

The sample holds one count of this clone. The chain joins TRBV7-9 to TRBJ2-7; D is possibly TRBD2 (5 bases). Trimming left V 3 bases short and J 2 bases short, with 11 bases between. CDR3 length: 14 amino acids. The germline CDR1 and CDR2 sequences are SEHNR and FQNEAQ (reference sequence). The CDR3 reads CASSFILGTYEQYF. The CDR3 DNA follows: TGTGCCAGCAGCTTCATCCTCGGGACCTACGAGCAGTACTTC.

The V gene is TRBV19, the J gene TRBJ1-2, with 9 bases aligning to TRBD1. Germline CDR1 reads LNHDA; CDR2 reads SQIVND (reference sequence). The CDR3 sequence is 15 residues long. V gave up 4 bases and J gave up 7 bases; unmatched junction bases: 10. This chain's CDR3 is CASSTGTGRNGGYTF. The CDR3 bases are TGTGCCAGTAGTACCGGGACAGGGAGGAATGGTGGCTACACCTTC.

V usage is TRBV4-1 and J usage is TRBJ1-2; no definite D call. The CDR3 runs 14 residues. Trimming cost V 0 bases and J 0 bases, with 5 bases left between them. Looked up from germline, CDR1 is MGHRA and CDR2 is YSYEKL. The CDR3 DNA is TGCGCCAGCAGCCAAGATCACTCTAACTATGGCTACACCTTC. Translation: CASSQDHSNYGYTF.

This clone has only one observation. The chain has TRBV4-2 and TRBJ2-1, with 9 bases lining up with TRBD2. Germline trimming cut 0 bases from V and 9 bases from J; bases unmatched to any gene: 18. Per the germline V gene, CDR1 is LGHNA and CDR2 is YNFKEQ. The CDR3 length is 19 residues. The CDR3 nucleotides are TGTGCCAGCAGCCAAGATAGAGCTAGCGGGAACCGGGGGGAGTCTGAGCAGTTCTTC. Its protein product is CASSQDRASGNRGESEQFF.

The genes are TRBV7-3 and TRBJ2-1; 10 bases map to TRBD1. Per germline, CDR1 SGHTA and CDR2 FQGTGA. Losses at the gene ends were 1 base for V and 3 bases for J; bases not matched to a gene: 18. CDR3 length equals 21 residues. This CDR3 is CASSLIGGVGTGAGDYNEQFF. The CDR3 DNA reads as TGTGCCAGCAGCTTAATTGGTGGTGTTGGGACAGGGGCGGGAGACTACAATGAGCAGTTCTTC.

The rearrangement uses TRBV2 and TRBJ2-5; unclear D gene. In germline, CDR1 is SNHLY, CDR2 FYNNEI. The CDR3 consists of 15 residues. V shed 7 bases and J shed 1 base, with 16 bases lying between them. The CDR3 sequence is CASMGFSQLQETQYF. The CDR3 nucleotides read TGTGCCAGCATGGGCTTTTCACAACTCCAAGAGACCCAGTACTTC.

The chain couples TRBV11-3 to TRBJ2-3; D is uncertain. Per the germline V gene, CDR1 is SGHNT and CDR2 is YENEEA. Trimming stripped 5 bases from V and 2 bases from J, with 8 bases between. The CDR3 sequence is 13 residues long. CDR3 protein: CASSKLNTDTQYF. CDR3 in DNA: TGTGCCAGCAGCAAACTAAACACAGATACGCAGTATTTT.

This chain joins TRBV4-1 and TRBJ1-1, with 8 bases matching TRBD1. V shed 5 bases and J 1 base; nucleotides not matched to a gene: 9. The germline V gene encodes CDR1 MGHRA and CDR2 YSYEKL. CDR3 length: 16 residues. CDR3 nucleotide sequence: TGCGCCAGCAGCACCAGACAGGGGTTGGCGAACACTGAAGCTTTCTTT. It encodes CASSTRQGLANTEAFF.

This clone was recorded a few times. This rearrangement joins TRBV28 to TRBJ1-5, with D uncertain. Trimming took off 4 bases at V and 0 bases at J, with 4 bases between the two ends. This CDR3 has 13 residues. Germline CDR1 reads MDHEN; CDR2 reads SYDVKM. CDR3 sequence: CASSYGSNQPQHF. DNA for the CDR3: TGTGCCAGCAGTTACGGTAGCAATCAGCCCCAGCATTTT.

The rearrangement joins TRBV4-1 to TRBJ2-1, with D perhaps TRBD2 (6 bases). Trimming cost V 4 bases and J 1 base, with 14 bases left between them. CDR3 length: 16 residues. CDR1 and CDR2 from the germline V gene are MGHRA and YSYEKL. CDR3 sequence: CASSLLLAFSYNEQFF. The DNA of the CDR3 is TGCGCCAGCAGCCTACTCCTAGCGTTTTCCTACAATGAGCAGTTCTTC.

This clone has a single count. The CDR3 loop is CASSTPGFGELFF. CDR3 in DNA: TGTGCCAGCAGTACTCCAGGGTTCGGGGAGCTGTTTTTT. The chain joins TRBV6-5 to TRBJ2-2; perhaps TRBD1 as D (5 bases). V was cut by 5 bases and J by 7 bases, with 11 bases left in between. The germline V gene has CDR1 MNHEY and CDR2 SVGAGI. This CDR3 comprises 13 residues.

The chain employs TRBV10-2 and TRBJ1-1; no definite D call. CDR1 and CDR2 (germline): WSHSY, SAAADI. V lost 3 bases, J lost 1 base, and 12 bases lay in between. The CDR3 has 15 residues. The CDR3 region is CASSDRSLSNTEAFF. Here the CDR3 DNA reads TGCGCCAGCAGTGACAGGTCGCTATCGAACACTGAAGCTTTCTTT.

This clone was seen a handful of times. This chain connects TRBV6-1 to TRBJ1-1; unclear D gene. Trimming shortened V by 2 bases and J by 0 bases, and 4 bases separated the two germline ends. The CDR3 contains 13 residues. CDR1 and CDR2 (germline): MNHNS, SASEGT. CDR3 loop: CASSELVNTEAFF. In DNA form, the CDR3 reads TGTGCCAGCAGTGAACTTGTGAACACTGAAGCTTTCTTT.

This rearrangement joins TRBV5-6 to TRBJ1-2, with unresolved D. Trimming cost V 1 base and J 8 bases, with 9 bases left between them. Germline lookup yields CDR1 SGHDT and CDR2 YYEEEE. There are 12 residues in the CDR3. This CDR3 reads CASSLTFGGYTF. The CDR3 DNA follows: TGTGCCAGCAGCTTGACCTTTGGCGGCTACACCTTC.

This chain links TRBV2 with TRBJ1-1; D remains ambiguous. The V gene lost 4 bases and the J gene lost 6 bases, with 12 bases spanning the gap. In germline, CDR1 is SNHLY, CDR2 FYNNEI. The CDR3 totals 13 residues. CDR3 protein: CASSGGPRPEAFF. The CDR3 nucleotides read TGTGCCAGCAGTGGTGGGCCGCGCCCTGAAGCTTTCTTT.

The gene calls are TRBV12-1 and TRBJ1-2; the D call of TRBD1 is as the table states it, not checked on the DNA. TRBV12-1 is a recognized pseudogene. The CDR3 covers 16 residues. Written as DNA, the CDR3 is TGTGCCAGCAGCCCCTCAAGGACAGCCACTAACTATGGCTACACCTTC. This codes for CASSPSRTATNYGYTF.

With regard to this clone: The same CDR3 arises from other DNA sequences in this sample as well. V gene TRBV29-1 combines with J gene TRBJ1-5; unclear D gene. V shed 4 bases and J shed 3 bases, with 13 bases lying between them. This CDR3 has 14 amino acids. Per germline, CDR1 SQVTM and CDR2 ANQGSEA. CDR3 loop: CSVAGTDPNQPQHF. CDR3 nucleotides: TGCAGCGTTGCCGGTACAGACCCCAATCAGCCCCAGCATTTT.

This clone was seen just once. CDR3: CASSQPTASSYNSPLHF. The DNA for the CDR3 is TGTGCCAGCAGCCAGCCGACAGCGAGCTCCTATAATTCACCCCTCCACTTT. The chain couples TRBV4-2 to TRBJ1-6; D may be TRBD1 (5 bases). V was cut by 3 bases and J by 0 bases, with 12 bases left in between. The CDR3 covers 17 residues. The V gene's germline CDR1 is LGHNA and CDR2 YNFKEQ.

The chain joins TRBV5-8 to TRBJ2-7; the D gene is possibly TRBD1 (6 bases). This CDR3 contains 14 residues. Germline V gene lookup returns CDR1 SGHTS and CDR2 YDEGEE. V was clipped by 0 bases and J by 3 bases, with 10 bases between them. The CDR3 here is CASSLDRTVYEQYF. CDR3 DNA: TGTGCCAGCAGCTTGGACCGGACAGTCTACGAGCAGTACTTC.

This clone was seen once. V is TRBV5-4 and J is TRBJ2-7, with a weak D call TRBD1 (6 bases). The CDR3 consists of 16 residues. CDR1 is SGHNT, CDR2 YYREEE, per germline (reference sequence). The V end lost 2 bases, the J end lost 6 bases, and 21 bases lay between the germline ends. As DNA, the CDR3 is TGTGCCAGCAGCTTAGGGAACAGGGTCCCGGTCTTCGAGCAGTACTTC. It yields the protein CASSLGNRVPVFEQYF.

The chain combines TRBV7-6 with TRBJ2-1; D is undetermined. The CDR3 has 15 residues. V was trimmed by 4 bases and J by 5 bases, leaving 15 bases between them. Germline V lookup: CDR1 SGHVS, CDR2 FNYEAQ. In nucleotides, the CDR3 is TGTGCCAGCAGCTCCCGACAAGGTGGGCACAATGAGCAGTTCTTC. The encoded protein is CASSSRQGGHNEQFF.

This chain connects TRBV28 to TRBJ2-3, with TRBD2 matching over 9 bases. CDR3 length equals 17 residues. V shed 1 base, J shed 2 bases, and the junction held 7 bases outside the gene matches. Germline V gene lookup returns CDR1 MDHEN and CDR2 SYDVKM. CDR3 sequence reads: CASSLYRGRAVTDTQYF. CDR3 nucleotide sequence: TGTGCCAGCAGTTTATACCGCGGGAGGGCCGTCACAGATACGCAGTATTTT.

This chain joins TRBV27 and TRBJ2-7; 10 bases agree with TRBD1. This CDR3 has 15 amino acids. The ends lost 4 bases at V and 2 bases at J; junction bases unmatched: 5. Germline lookup yields CDR1 MNHEY and CDR2 SMNVEV (reference sequence). The CDR3 sequence: CASSSWTGGAYEQYF. The CDR3, as DNA: TGTGCCAGCAGTTCTTGGACAGGGGGGGCCTACGAGCAGTACTTC.

The chain employs TRBV6-5 and TRBJ1-2, with D perhaps TRBD1 (5 bases). The length of the CDR3 is 14 residues. The V end was cut by 7 bases, the J end by 6 bases, with 18 bases between. Per the germline V gene, CDR1 is MNHEY and CDR2 is SVGAGI. Here the CDR3 DNA reads TGTGCCAGCAACGTAAGGGGTAGGGGCAATGGCTACACCTTC. Encoded protein: CASNVRGRGNGYTF.

V and J are TRBV2 and TRBJ2-5; TRBD2 aligns across 9 bases. The CDR3 is 14 residues long. Germline loops: CDR1 SNHLY, CDR2 FYNNEI. The ends lost 6 bases at V and 6 bases at J; junction bases unmatched: 8. CDR3 nucleotides: TGTGCCAGCAGAAGTTCTAGCGGGACTCAGACCCAGTACTTC. Encoded protein: CASRSSSGTQTQYF.

The rearrangement links TRBV13 to TRBJ1-1, with D perhaps matching TRBD1 (5 bases). The germline V gene encodes CDR1 PRHDT and CDR2 FYEKMQ (reference sequence). Trimming removed 1 base at V and 5 bases at J, with 11 bases between. The CDR3 is made up of 14 amino acids. CDR3 region: CASSLVGRGTEAFF. The CDR3 DNA reads TGTGCCAGCAGCTTAGTTGGGAGGGGAACTGAAGCTTTCTTT.

Only a few counts were recorded for this clone. The chain links TRBV10-1 to TRBJ2-2; 16 bases fit TRBD2. CDR3 length equals 20 residues. Looked up from germline, CDR1 is WNHNN and CDR2 is SYGVQD (reference sequence). After removal of 3 bases from V and 3 bases from J, the junction contained 10 bases not matched to a gene. The CDR3: CASSDLLQGLAGGHTGELFF. CDR3 DNA: TGCGCCAGCAGTGACCTCTTACAGGGACTAGCGGGGGGGCACACCGGGGAGCTGTTTTTT.

V gene TRBV11-3 combines with J gene TRBJ2-1, with 13 bases that match TRBD2. Germline V gene data show CDR1 as SGHNT and CDR2 as YENEEA. The CDR3 has 15 residues. With V trimmed by 5 bases and J by 7 bases, 5 bases remained unmatched. CDR3 coding DNA: TGTGCCAGCAGCCCACTAGCGGGAGGGCCTAATGAGCAGTTCTTC. Residues: CASSPLAGGPNEQFF. The whole variable domain, remainder taken from reference TRBV11-3 and TRBJ2-1, is EAGVVQSPRYKIIEKKQPVAFWCNPISGHNTLYWYLQNLGQGPELLIRYENEEAVDDSQLPKDRFSAERLKGVDSTLKIQPAELGDSAVYLCASSPLAGGPNEQFFGPGTRLTVL.

This chain links TRBV28 with TRBJ2-5; 8 nucleotides agree with TRBD2. V lost 7 bases, J lost 7 bases, and 8 bases stayed unmatched. The germline V gene encodes CDR1 MDHEN and CDR2 SYDVKM. This CDR3 spans 13 amino acids. As DNA, the CDR3 is TGTGCCAGCACCGGGGGGGGGCGAGGGACCCAGTACTTC. Its translation: CASTGGGRGTQYF.